Following are 21 T cell receptor beta chains from one sample sequenced in a study of patients and donors after allogeneic stem cell transplantation. TCRdb reprocessed the RT-PCR reads with MiXCR, giving one entry per CDR3 protein. In the table there are some 880,000 distinct CDR3 sequences, more than 15% of which are singletons. The sequenced sample was blood, either unsorted or a sorted T cell fraction (not recorded which). The receptor set was obtained from a human donor who was either an allogeneic HSCT recipient or a stem cell or donor lymphocyte infusion donor (not recorded which). It is not recorded whose cells these are; they may come from a transplant donor.

This chain connects TRBV2 to TRBJ2-7, with D uncertain. V lost 5 bases to trimming and J lost 4 bases, with 21 bases between them. Germline-derived CDR1 and CDR2 are SNHLY and FYNNEI. This CDR3 spans 16 amino acids. CDR3 residues: CASSQSTGRFLYEQYF. The CDR3 DNA reads as TGTGCCAGCAGTCAATCGACTGGAAGGTTCCTTTACGAGCAGTACTTC. Using reference TRBV2 and TRBJ2-7 for the parts outside the CDR3, the full variable domain is EPEVTQTPSHQVTQMGQEVILRCVPISNHLYFYWYRQILGQKVEFLVSFYNNEISEKSEIFDDQFSVERPDGSNFTLKIRSTKLEDSAMYFCASSQSTGRFLYEQYFGPGTRLTVT.

This clonotype has only a few counts. The chain uses TRBV4-3 and TRBJ2-2, with TRBD1 as a possible D gene (5 bases). There are 15 residues in the CDR3. V was trimmed by 0 bases and J by 4 bases, leaving 9 bases between them. Germline V gives CDR1 LGHNA, CDR2 YSLEER. The CDR3 loop reads CASSQDYRTTGELFF. The CDR3, as DNA: TGCGCCAGCAGCCAAGATTACAGGACCACCGGGGAGCTGTTTTTT.

The rearrangement joins TRBV7-8 to TRBJ2-3; either TRBD1 or TRBD2 may supply D (5 bases each). Germline V gene lookup returns CDR1 SGHVS and CDR2 FQNEAQ. V dropped 5 bases and J dropped 2 bases, with 20 bases sitting between them. The length of the CDR3 is 17 residues. In DNA form, the CDR3 reads TGTGCCAGCAGCCAACAGTCCTGGGGGAGTAACACAGATACGCAGTATTTT. Its protein product is CASSQQSWGSNTDTQYF.

The J gene is TRBJ1-1, the V gene TRBV29-1; no clear D. The V and J ends lost 7 bases and 0 bases respectively, with 12 bases between them. CDR1 and CDR2 from the germline V gene are SQVTM and ANQGSEA. The CDR3 totals 13 residues. For the CDR3, the DNA is TGCAGCGCCCTGGACGGAATGAACACTGAAGCTTTCTTT. Amino acids: CSALDGMNTEAFF.

There are a few counts of this clonotype. The chain recombines TRBV4-1 with TRBJ2-4, with 7 bases fitting TRBD2. The CDR3 covers 16 residues. J gave up 0 bases and V 2 bases, and 4 bases lay outside the gene matches. Germline CDR1 is MGHRA and CDR2 is YSYEKL. CDR3 region: CASSQPTSLAKNIQYF. The CDR3 DNA follows: TGCGCCAGCAGCCAACCGACTAGCCTAGCCAAAAACATTCAGTACTTC.

Only a few counts were recorded for this clonotype. This rearrangement joins TRBV12-3 or TRBV12-4 to TRBJ2-1; TRBD1 matches 7 bases. The V gene end was trimmed by 3 bases and the J gene end by 12 bases; junction bases not matched to a gene: 11. This CDR3 contains 14 residues. CDR3 bases: TGTGCCAGCAGTTTGGGTCGAGGGGGCGAGGGGCAGTTCTTC. This codes for CASSLGRGGEGQFF.

This clonotype has more than one count but fewer than ten. The rearrangement links TRBV5-1 to TRBJ2-2, with TRBD1 identical over 7 bases. The CDR3 length is 16 residues. The V gene end was trimmed by 4 bases and the J gene end by 0 bases; junction bases not matched to a gene: 6. Germline assignment: CDR1 SGHRS and CDR2 YFSETQ. This CDR3 is CASSPTGFANTGELFF. In DNA form, the CDR3 reads TGCGCCAGCAGCCCGACAGGGTTTGCGAACACCGGGGAGCTGTTTTTT. The entire variable domain, with the rest obtained from reference TRBV5-1 and TRBJ2-2, is as follows: KAGVTQTPRYLIKTRGQQVTLSCSPISGHRSVSWYQQTPGQGLQFLFEYFSETQRNKGNFPGRFSGRQFSNSRSEMNVSTLELGDSALYLCASSPTGFANTGELFFGEGSRLTVL.

The chain couples TRBV9 to TRBJ1-3; the match to TRBD1 covers 7 bases. CDR3 length: 16 residues. Unmatched junction bases numbered 7, after V lost 4 bases and J lost 0 bases. Germline CDR1 SGDLS, CDR2 YYNGEE. The CDR3 sequence: CASSNSGGSSGNTIYF. CDR3 nucleotides: TGTGCCAGCAGCAACTCAGGGGGATCCTCTGGAAACACCATATATTTT. Drawing the rest from reference TRBV9 and TRBJ1-3, the complete variable domain is DSGVTQTPKHLITATGQRVTLRCSPRSGDLSVYWYQQSLDQGLQFLIQYYNGEERAKGNILERFSAQQFPDLHSELNLSSLELGDSALYFCASSNSGGSSGNTIYFGEGSWLTVV.

The V gene is TRBV12-3 or TRBV12-4, the J gene TRBJ2-2, with 9 positions matching TRBD2. Germline trimming cut 2 bases from V and 0 bases from J; bases unmatched to any gene: 19. The CDR3 sequence is 22 residues long. CDR3: CASSLKLLAGPSYFANTGELFF. The CDR3 DNA follows: TGTGCCAGCAGTTTAAAACTGCTAGCGGGACCCAGTTACTTCGCGAACACCGGGGAGCTGTTTTTT.

A few counts support this clonotype. The V gene is TRBV7-2, the J gene TRBJ1-2; no clear D. Trimming took 5 bases from V and 4 from J, leaving 11 bases between them. Germline CDR1 reads SGHTA; CDR2 reads FQGNSA. This CDR3 is built from 13 residues. The CDR3 sequence: CASSLPDTYGYTF. The CDR3 DNA reads as TGTGCCAGCAGCCTTCCCGACACCTATGGCTACACCTTC.

This clonotype was counted between two and nine times. This chain uses TRBV9 with TRBJ2-1; D uncertain. This CDR3 has 17 amino acids. V shed 0 bases and J shed 0 bases, with 13 bases lying between them. Germline CDR1 reads SGDLS; CDR2 reads YYNGEE. CDR3 sequence (DNA): TGTGCCAGCAGCGTAGGCACCCGGGCCAGCTCCTACAATGAGCAGTTCTTC. It encodes CASSVGTRASSYNEQFF. Variable domain in full (rest from reference TRBV9 and TRBJ2-1): DSGVTQTPKHLITATGQRVTLRCSPRSGDLSVYWYQQSLDQGLQFLIQYYNGEERAKGNILERFSAQQFPDLHSELNLSSLELGDSALYFCASSVGTRASSYNEQFFGPGTRLTVL.

The CDR3 coding sequence is TGTGCCAGCAGCCCCAGATTGACAGGGGCGAACTACGAGCAGTACTTC. Protein sequence: CASSPRLTGANYEQYF. This sequence joins TRBV7-8 and TRBJ2-7; 8 bases are a match to TRBD1. V shed 5 bases and J 3 bases; nucleotides not matched to a gene: 12. This CDR3 is 16 amino acids long. In germline, CDR1 is SGHVS, CDR2 FQNEAQ.

This chain links TRBV5-1 with TRBJ1-1; TRBD1 matches 8 bases. Germline CDR1 and CDR2: SGHRS and YFSETQ. CDR3 length equals 16 residues. After removal of 2 bases from V and 4 bases from J, the junction contained 10 bases not matched to a gene. This CDR3 is CASSLRNRGEGTEAFF. Written as DNA, the CDR3 is TGCGCCAGCAGCTTAAGAAACAGGGGGGAAGGCACTGAAGCTTTCTTT.

The chain carries TRBV5-6 and TRBJ2-1; weak D call: TRBD1 (6 bases). CDR3 length: 12 amino acids. Germline V CDR1 and CDR2: SGHDT, YYEEEE. The V gene lost 4 bases and the J gene lost 8 bases, with 10 bases spanning the gap. Here the CDR3 reads CASSQGHDEQFF. CDR3 DNA sequence: TGTGCCAGCAGCCAGGGACACGATGAGCAGTTCTTC.

The rearrangement uses TRBV7-3 and TRBJ2-3; 9 positions agree with TRBD2. J was trimmed by 1 base and V by 3 bases; bases with no gene match: 5. The CDR3 length is 16 residues. The germline V gene has CDR1 SGHTA and CDR2 FQGTGA. The CDR3: CASSFFRLAGTDTQYF. The CDR3 DNA follows: TGTGCCAGCAGCTTCTTCAGACTAGCGGGCACAGATACGCAGTATTTT.

CDR3 DNA sequence: TGTGCCAGCAGTTCCCCAAGTAGGGGGATCTATGGCTACACCTTC. Its translation: CASSSPSRGIYGYTF. The chain carries TRBV6-5 and TRBJ1-2, with D possibly matching TRBD1 (6 bases). The CDR3 extends over 15 amino acids. With 4 bases removed from V and 4 bases from J, the gap between germline ends came to 16 bases. Germline CDR1 reads MNHEY; CDR2 reads SVGAGI.

This clonotype was observed a few times. The V gene is TRBV4-1, the J gene TRBJ2-6; no definite D call. Germline V CDR1 and CDR2: MGHRA, YSYEKL. The ends were cut back, 0 bases at V and 0 bases at J, with 6 bases in the middle. The CDR3 is 16 residues long. Here the CDR3 DNA reads TGCGCCAGCAGCCAAGAGAGGAGCTCTGGGGCCAACGTCCTGACTTTC. It specifies CASSQERSSGANVLTF.

The J gene is TRBJ2-2, the V gene TRBV5-6; weak D call: TRBD1 (6 bases). The CDR3 totals 14 residues. V lost 3 bases, J lost 4 bases, and 10 bases lay in between. Looked up from germline, CDR1 is SGHDT and CDR2 is YYEEEE. Here the CDR3 reads CASSSETGTGELFF. CDR3 DNA: TGTGCCAGCAGCTCCGAGACAGGCACCGGGGAGCTGTTTTTT.

In the case of this clonotype: One end of the junction varies from germline; a read error may be responsible. DNA for the CDR3: TGTGCCTGCAGCTTAGCGCCTGGGGTCACAGATACGCAGTATTTT. It translates to CACSLAPGVTDTQYF. V gene TRBV7-8 combines with J gene TRBJ2-3, with a tentative D call TRBD2 (5 bases). CDR3 length: 15 amino acids. Per the germline V gene, CDR1 is SGHVS and CDR2 is FQNEAQ. The full variable domain, its missing parts supplied by reference TRBV7-8 and TRBJ2-3, is GAGVSQSPRYKVAKRGQDVALRCDPISGHVSLFWYQQALGQGPEFLTYFQNEAQLDKSGLPSDRFFAERPEGSVSTLKIQRTQQEDSAVYLCACSLAPGVTDTQYFGPGTRLTVL.

Ten or more counts support this clonotype. The chain recombines TRBV12-3 or TRBV12-4 with TRBJ2-1; perhaps TRBD1 as D (5 bases). This CDR3 is 16 amino acids long. V was trimmed by 6 bases and J by 0 bases, leaving 15 bases between them. The CDR3 is CASSENRRSSYNEQFF. Here the CDR3 DNA reads TGTGCCAGCAGCGAAAACAGGCGGAGCTCCTACAATGAGCAGTTCTTC.

This clonotype was detected many times. The J gene is TRBJ1-2, the V gene TRBV6-9; D is uncertain. The CDR3 contains 11 residues. Germline assignment: CDR1 MNHGY and CDR2 SVAAGI. Trimming removed 8 bases at V and 4 bases at J, with 8 bases between. CDR3 amino acids: CASGPSYGYTF. The CDR3 nucleotides read TGTGCCAGCGGACCGAGCTATGGCTACACCTTC.